These T cell receptor beta chains were read from a single sample in a study of tumor and adjacent non-tumor tissue in lung cancer. TCRdb passed the multiplex PCR reads through MiXCR, listing each CDR3 protein once. The sample has some 100,000 distinct CDR3 sequences, roughly 77% seen once. Sequencing was carried out using lung tumor tissue. Receptor source: an older woman with non-small cell lung cancer. Both conserved end residues are trimmed from each CDR3.

len: 11
v_gene: TRBV11-3
CDR3aa: ASKGDKDTETF

len: 13
v_gene: TRBV11-2
CDR3aa: AISAIGTATDTQY

len: 13
v_gene: TRBV14
CDR3aa: ASSSFSSGANVLT

len: 12
v_gene: TRBV28
CDR3aa: ASSFRNSGNTIY

len: 11
v_gene: TRBV6-2/TRBV6-3
CDR3aa: ASSRQESYEQY

len: 13
v_gene: TRBV28
CDR3aa: SSNRDRTINETQY

len: 19
v_gene: TRBV14
CDR3aa: ASSQGPRPGLSKSSYNEQF

len: 14
v_gene: TRBV6-5
CDR3aa: ASALSQGPLNEILF

len: 13
v_gene: TRBV30
CDR3aa: AWSVPGGGANEQF

len: 15
v_gene: TRBV11-3
CDR3aa: ASSLELTSCSHNEQF